The clone carrying this T cell receptor (beta chain) was seen more than once but under ten times. Its antigen is still unknown. Here immunoSEQ multiplex PCR was the method, and the copy in TCRdb shows in-frame clones only, minus some. Found here are more than 13,000 clones, roughly two thirds of them singletons; the top ten hold approximately 8.8%. This sample was taken from a study of graft-versus-host responses after intestinal transplantation. Graft tissue processing released intraepithelial and lamina propria lymphocytes. Study-wide points: GvH clonotypes were identified within recipient marrow, with a subset emerging first in ileum or blood. Patients with graft-donor T cell macrochimerism had high graft-versus-host to host-versus-graft clonal ratios in allografts.

Germline V lookup: CDR1 MNHNS, CDR2 SASEGT. The length of the CDR3 is 14 residues. Trimming removed 2 bases at V and 5 bases at J, with 13 bases between. This sequence originates from a human patient who received an intestinal transplant, so some T cells may come from the graft donor. The specimen comprised ileum tissue, sampled 674 days after intestinal transplantation. The chain carries TRBV6-1 and TRBJ2-7; maybe TRBD1 (6 bases). The CDR3: CASSETYRDHEQYF. DNA of the CDR3: TGTGCCAGCAGTGAAACGTACAGGGACCACGAGCAGTACTTC.